The rows below give T cell receptor beta chains drawn from one sample of a study of cytomegalovirus exposure and HLA in healthy donors. Data came from immunoSEQ multiplex PCR; TCRdb stores just in-frame clones and leaves some out. The sample includes more than 65,000 clones. The material sequenced was PBMCs. All receptors come from a man between 35 and 55 years old in good health and CMV-seronegative. Both conserved end residues are part of each CDR3. The D gene is left open where the match is weak.

>TRBV10-3|NA|TRBJ1-4
CAISGTGGGNEKLFF
TGTGCCATCAGTGGGACCGGAGGTGGGAATGAAAAACTGTTTTTT
>TRBV27|TRBD1|TRBJ2-7
CASSDQGQGTYEQYF
TGTGCCAGCAGTGATCAGGGACAGGGGACCTACGAGCAGTACTTC
>TRBV29-1|TRBD1|TRBJ1-1
CSVVPDRAADTEAFF
TGCAGCGTTGTTCCGGACAGGGCCGCGGACACTGAAGCTTTCTTT
>TRBV5-6|NA|TRBJ2-6
CASNNRPGANVLTF
TGTGCCAGCAACAACAGGCCTGGGGCCAACGTCCTGACTTTC
>TRBV19|TRBD1|TRBJ2-7
CASSQGTGDYEQYF
TGTGCCAGTAGTCAAGGGACAGGAGACTACGAGCAGTACTTC
>TRBV5-4|TRBD1|TRBJ2-1
CASTLTGAYNEQFF
TGTGCCAGCACCTTGACAGGGGCCTACAATGAGCAGTTCTTC
>TRBV19|TRBD1|TRBJ2-7
CASSSLDRASYEQYF
TGTGCCAGTAGTTCCTTGGACAGGGCTAGCTACGAGCAGTACTTC
>TRBV7-2|TRBD1|TRBJ2-5
CASSLSSPGGSKTQYF
TGTGCCAGCAGCTTAAGCTCGCCAGGGGGCTCGAAGACCCAGTACTTC
>TRBV5-1|TRBD2|TRBJ2-1
CASSPRGTSGSTYNEQFF
TGCGCCAGCAGCCCACGGGGGACTAGCGGTTCCACCTACAATGAGCAGTTCTTC
>TRBV7-9|TRBD1|TRBJ2-5
CASSPTGTGGRRETQYF
TGTGCCAGCAGCCCGACCGGGACAGGGGGCAGGAGAGAGACCCAGTACTTC
>TRBV13|NA|TRBJ1-2
CASSLPQGIGYTF
TGTGCCAGCAGCCTCCCCCAGGGGATTGGCTACACCTTC
>TRBV5-1|NA|TRBJ2-7
CASSLAKNYEQYF
TGCGCCAGCAGCTTGGCCAAAAACTACGAGCAGTACTTC
>TRBV6-4|NA|TRBJ2-1
CASSATGGVAYNEQFF
TGTGCCAGCAGTGCGACTGGCGGGGTAGCCTACAATGAGCAGTTCTTC
>TRBV7-2|TRBD1|TRBJ1-5
CASSLQGQKNQPQHF
TGTGCCAGCAGCTTACAGGGACAGAAGAATCAGCCCCAGCATTTT
>TRBV30|TRBD1|TRBJ1-2
CAWRGAGGDRGSFLYTF
TGTGCCTGGAGAGGGGCAGGGGGTGACAGGGGGTCTTTTCTCTACACCTTC
>TRBV9|TRBD2|TRBJ2-1
CASSVATSGSYNEQFF
TGTGCCAGCAGCGTAGCTACTAGCGGCTCCTACAATGAGCAGTTCTTC
>TRBV4-2|TRBD2|TRBJ2-3
CASSPWREGTSGTDTQYF
TGTGCCAGCAGCCCCTGGAGGGAGGGAACTAGCGGGACAGATACGCAGTATTTT
>TRBV6-1|NA|TRBJ1-1
CATGENTEAFF
TGTGCCACCGGAGAGAACACTGAAGCTTTCTTT
>TRBV6-5|TRBD1|TRBJ1-1
CASSLPGQGGTEAFF
TGTGCCAGCAGTTTACCGGGACAGGGTGGGACTGAAGCTTTCTTT
>TRBV14|TRBD2|TRBJ2-3
CASSPQTSGTRTDTQYF
TGTGCCAGCAGCCCACAAACTAGCGGGACCCGCACAGATACGCAGTATTTT
>TRBV27|TRBD1|TRBJ2-2
CASSLQGHTGELFF
TGTGCCAGCAGCCTACAGGGGCACACCGGGGAGCTGTTTTTT
>TRBV13|TRBD1|TRBJ1-6
CASMGQGVSSYNSPLHF
TGTGCCAGCATGGGACAGGGGGTGAGCTCCTATAATTCACCCCTCCACTTT
>TRBV4-2|TRBD2|TRBJ2-1
CASSQGTGGRGEQFF
TGTGCCAGCAGCCAAGGTACGGGGGGGAGGGGTGAGCAGTTCTTC
>TRBV7-8|TRBD1|TRBJ2-6
CASSLGDRAGANVLTF
TGTGCCAGCAGCTTAGGGGACAGGGCCGGGGCCAACGTCCTGACTTTC
>TRBV9|TRBD1|TRBJ2-3
CASSVASGTGGRTDTQYF
TGTGCCAGCAGCGTGGCCTCTGGGACAGGGGGTCGTACAGATACGCAGTATTTT
>TRBV6-5|TRBD1|TRBJ2-7
CASSSPGTGVNEQYF
TGCGCCAGCAGTTCCCCAGGGACAGGCGTTAACGAGCAGTACTTC
>TRBV18|TRBD1|TRBJ1-6
CASSPNGQAANSPLHF
TGTGCCAGCTCACCGAACGGACAGGCGGCGAATTCACCCCTCCACTTT
>TRBV2|NA|TRBJ1-1
CASSETGVNTEAFF
TGTGCCAGCAGTGAGACGGGGGTGAACACTGAAGCTTTCTTT
>TRBV19|NA|TRBJ1-5
CASSIVFGSNQPQHF
TGTGCCAGTAGTATAGTATTCGGTAGCAATCAGCCCCAGCATTTT
>TRBV20-1|NA|TRBJ2-7
CSARQGNEQYF
TGCAGTGCTAGACAGGGAAACGAGCAGTACTTC
>TRBV6-6|NA|TRBJ1-1
CASIKGLDTEAFF
TGTGCCAGCATCAAGGGGCTTGACACTGAAGCTTTCTTT
>TRBV14|NA|TRBJ2-2
CASSNLLGVNTGELFF
TGTGCCAGCTCGAACCTTCTCGGGGTTAACACCGGGGAGCTGTTTTTT
>TRBV14|NA|TRBJ1-1
CASSQGGNTEAFF
TGTGCCAGCAGCCAAGGAGGGAACACTGAAGCTTTCTTT
>TRBV29-1|NA|TRBJ2-5
CSVDRSGGQTQYF
TGCAGCGTTGATAGGAGCGGTGGGCAGACCCAGTACTTC
>TRBV5-1|TRBD2|TRBJ2-7
CASSLVVGGGSYEQYF
TGCGCCAGCAGCTTGGTTGTCGGGGGGGGCAGCTACGAGCAGTACTTC
>TRBV6-5|TRBD1|TRBJ1-1
CASRGTGVTEAFF
TGTGCCAGCAGGGGGACAGGGGTCACTGAAGCTTTCTTT
>TRBV7-2|NA|TRBJ2-1
CASSLLIRSYNEQFF
TGTGCCAGCAGCCTACTAATTCGGTCCTACAATGAGCAGTTCTTC
>TRBV6-1|TRBD1|TRBJ1-2
CASSRQGISYGYTF
TGTGCCAGCAGTCGACAGGGTATCTCGTATGGCTACACCTTC
>TRBV19|TRBD1|TRBJ2-7
CASSETPGGHEQYF
TGTGCCAGTAGTGAAACCCCAGGGGGCCACGAGCAGTACTTC
>TRBV9|NA|TRBJ2-5
CASSVARGQETQYF
TGTGCCAGCAGCGTAGCAAGGGGCCAAGAGACCCAGTACTTC
>TRBV7-9|TRBD2|TRBJ2-7
CASSPSGGANEQYF
TGTGCCAGCAGTCCTAGCGGGGGGGCAAACGAGCAGTACTTC
>TRBV5-1|TRBD2|TRBJ2-5
CASSLVVAGERHETQYF
TGCGCCAGCAGCTTGGTGGTAGCGGGGGAAAGACACGAGACCCAGTACTTC
>TRBV6-1|TRBD2|TRBJ2-1
CASRPGLAGSDEQFF
TGTGCCAGCAGACCGGGACTAGCGGGGTCCGATGAGCAGTTCTTC
>TRBV19|TRBD1|TRBJ2-7
CASSIRQGIPYEQYF
TGTGCCAGTAGTATACGACAGGGGATACCCTACGAGCAGTACTTC
>TRBV13|NA|TRBJ1-2
CASSFSSGNYGYTF
TGTGCCAGCAGCTTTTCTTCAGGGAACTATGGCTACACCTTC
>TRBV30|TRBD1|TRBJ1-4
CAWSTGTGSEKLFF
TGTGCCTGGTCTACCGGGACAGGGAGTGAAAAACTGTTTTTT
>TRBV5-6|TRBD1|TRBJ2-7
CASSLVGAGGKDEQYF
TGTGCCAGCAGCTTGGTGGGGGCAGGGGGCAAGGACGAGCAGTACTTC
>TRBV9|TRBD1|TRBJ2-5
CASSVLTGSPQYF
TGTGCCAGCAGCGTTTTGACAGGGTCCCCCCAGTACTTC
>TRBV4-1|TRBD1|TRBJ2-3
CASSLGPTRDRGADTQYF
TGCGCCAGCAGCCTTGGACCCACACGGGACAGGGGCGCAGATACGCAGTATTTT
>TRBV19|TRBD1|TRBJ1-4
CASALVGGQKNEKLFF
TGTGCCAGCGCACTCGTGGGGGGACAGAAAAATGAAAAACTGTTTTTT
>TRBV6-1|NA|TRBJ2-1
CASSEQAPGGQFF
TGTGCCAGCAGTGAACAGGCCCCCGGGGGGCAGTTCTTC
>TRBV18|NA|TRBJ2-7
CASSPPLPGGILQYF
TGTGCCAGCTCACCACCGCTGCCAGGGGGGATACTGCAGTACTTC
>TRBV6-1|TRBD1|TRBJ1-1
CASSEGTGGNTEAFF
TGTGCCAGCAGTGAGGGGACAGGGGGGAACACTGAAGCTTTCTTT
>TRBV5-5|TRBD1|TRBJ1-4
CASSLDRGGEKLFF
TGTGCCAGCAGCTTGGACAGGGGAGGTGAAAAACTGTTTTTT
>TRBV5-1|NA|TRBJ1-1
CASSLEGMATEAFF
TGCGCCAGCAGCCTGGAGGGGATGGCCACTGAAGCTTTCTTT
>TRBV5-1|TRBD1|TRBJ2-5
CASSTGTGHQETQYF
TGCGCCAGCAGCACCGGGACAGGGCACCAAGAGACCCAGTACTTC
>TRBV29-1|TRBD1|TRBJ1-5
CSVDTGAGEPQHF
TGCAGCGTCGATACAGGGGCCGGTGAGCCCCAGCATTTT
>TRBV5-1|NA|TRBJ2-7
CASSPRGEHLYEQYF
TGCGCCAGCAGCCCAAGAGGAGAGCACCTCTACGAGCAGTACTTC
>TRBV28|TRBD1|TRBJ1-2
CASRRDRGRVTGYTF
TGTGCCAGCAGGCGGGACAGGGGGCGCGTCACTGGCTACACCTTC
>TRBV5-6|NA|TRBJ1-6
CASSPDGQQLSPLHF
TGTGCCAGCAGCCCCGATGGGCAGCAACTTTCACCCCTCCACTTT